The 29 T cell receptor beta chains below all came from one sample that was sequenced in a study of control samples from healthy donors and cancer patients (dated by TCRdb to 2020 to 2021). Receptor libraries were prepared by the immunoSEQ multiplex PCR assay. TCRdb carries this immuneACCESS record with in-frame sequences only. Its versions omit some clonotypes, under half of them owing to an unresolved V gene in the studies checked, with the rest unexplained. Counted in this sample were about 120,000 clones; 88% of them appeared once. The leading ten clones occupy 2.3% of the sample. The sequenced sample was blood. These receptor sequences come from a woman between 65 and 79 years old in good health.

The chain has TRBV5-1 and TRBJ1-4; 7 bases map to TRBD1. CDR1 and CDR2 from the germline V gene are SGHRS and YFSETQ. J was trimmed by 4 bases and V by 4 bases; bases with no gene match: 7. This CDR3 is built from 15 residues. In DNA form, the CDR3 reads TGCGCCAGCAGCCAGGGACAGATTAATAATGAAAAACTGTTTTTT. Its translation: CASSQGQINNEKLFF.

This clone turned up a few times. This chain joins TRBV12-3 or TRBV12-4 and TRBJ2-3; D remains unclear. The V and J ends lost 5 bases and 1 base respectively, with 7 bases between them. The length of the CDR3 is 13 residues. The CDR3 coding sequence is TGTGCCAGCAGTCTCGCCGGCACAGATACGCAGTATTTT. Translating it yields CASSLAGTDTQYF.

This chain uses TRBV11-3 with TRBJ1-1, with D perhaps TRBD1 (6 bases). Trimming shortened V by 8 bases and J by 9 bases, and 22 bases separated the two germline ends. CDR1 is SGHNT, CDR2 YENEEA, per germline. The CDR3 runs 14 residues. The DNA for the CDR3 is TGTGCCAGCTTGTCCCCCCGACAGGTCGACCAAGCTTTCTTT. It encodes CASLSPRQVDQAFF.

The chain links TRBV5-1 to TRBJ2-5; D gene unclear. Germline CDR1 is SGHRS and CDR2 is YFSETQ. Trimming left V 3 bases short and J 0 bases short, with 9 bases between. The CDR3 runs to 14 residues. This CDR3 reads CASSSGTNQETQYF. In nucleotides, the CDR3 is TGCGCCAGCAGCTCCGGCACCAACCAAGAGACCCAGTACTTC.

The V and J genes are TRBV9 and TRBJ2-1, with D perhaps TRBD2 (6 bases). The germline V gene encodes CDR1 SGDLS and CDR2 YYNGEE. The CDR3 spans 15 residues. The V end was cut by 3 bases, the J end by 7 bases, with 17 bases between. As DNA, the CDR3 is TGTGCCAGCAGCGAGGGGACTGCCATGTGGAATGAGCAGTTCTTC. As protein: CASSEGTAMWNEQFF.

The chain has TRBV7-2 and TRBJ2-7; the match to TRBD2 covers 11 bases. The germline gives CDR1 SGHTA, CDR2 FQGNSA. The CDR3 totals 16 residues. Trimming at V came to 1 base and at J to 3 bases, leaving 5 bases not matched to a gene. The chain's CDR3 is CASSLVGLAGGYEQYF. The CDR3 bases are TGTGCCAGCAGCTTAGTTGGGCTAGCGGGGGGCTACGAGCAGTACTTC.

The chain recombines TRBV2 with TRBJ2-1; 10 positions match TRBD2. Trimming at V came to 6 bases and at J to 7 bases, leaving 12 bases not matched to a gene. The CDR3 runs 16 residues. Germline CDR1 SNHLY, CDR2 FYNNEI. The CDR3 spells CASSLGLALLGNEQFF. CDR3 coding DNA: TGTGCCAGCAGCCTGGGACTAGCGCTTCTTGGTAATGAGCAGTTCTTC.

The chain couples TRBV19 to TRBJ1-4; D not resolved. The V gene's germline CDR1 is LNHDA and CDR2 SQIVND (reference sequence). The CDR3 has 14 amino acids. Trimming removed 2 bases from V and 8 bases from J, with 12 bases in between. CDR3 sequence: CASSIRRAGEKLFF. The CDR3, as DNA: TGTGCCAGTAGTATAAGGAGGGCTGGGGAAAAACTGTTTTTT.

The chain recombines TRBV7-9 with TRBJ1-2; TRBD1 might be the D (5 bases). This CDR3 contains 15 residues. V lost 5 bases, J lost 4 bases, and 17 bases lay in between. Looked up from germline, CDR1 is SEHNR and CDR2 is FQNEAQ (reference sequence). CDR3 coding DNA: TGTGCCAGCAGCCTAGGGACCAAAATTGTCTATGGCTACACCTTC. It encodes CASSLGTKIVYGYTF.

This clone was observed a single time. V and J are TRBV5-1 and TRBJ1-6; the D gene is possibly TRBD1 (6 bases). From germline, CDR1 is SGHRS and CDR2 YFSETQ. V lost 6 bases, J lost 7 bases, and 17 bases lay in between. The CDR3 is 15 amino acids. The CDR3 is CASTRGLTGNSPLHF. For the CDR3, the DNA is TGCGCCAGCACCCGAGGGCTCACAGGGAATTCACCCCTCCACTTT.

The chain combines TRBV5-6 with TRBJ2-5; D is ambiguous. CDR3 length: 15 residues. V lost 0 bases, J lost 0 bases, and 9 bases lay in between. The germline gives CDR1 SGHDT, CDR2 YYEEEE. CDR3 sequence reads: CASSLVLDHQETQYF. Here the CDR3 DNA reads TGTGCCAGCAGCTTGGTTTTGGACCACCAAGAGACCCAGTACTTC. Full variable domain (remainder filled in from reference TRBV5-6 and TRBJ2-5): DAGVTQSPTHLIKTRGQQVTLRCSPKSGHDTVSWYQQALGQGPQFIFQYYEEEERQRGNFPDRFSGHQFPNYSSELNVNALLLGDSALYLCASSLVLDHQETQYFGPGTRLLVL.

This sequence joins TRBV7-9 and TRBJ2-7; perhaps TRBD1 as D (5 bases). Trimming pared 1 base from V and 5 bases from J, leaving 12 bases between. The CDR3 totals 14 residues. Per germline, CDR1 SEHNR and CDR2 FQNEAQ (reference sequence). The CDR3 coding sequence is TGTGCCAGCAGCTTAGGCGGTGGGGCCGACGAGCAGTACTTC. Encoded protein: CASSLGGGADEQYF.

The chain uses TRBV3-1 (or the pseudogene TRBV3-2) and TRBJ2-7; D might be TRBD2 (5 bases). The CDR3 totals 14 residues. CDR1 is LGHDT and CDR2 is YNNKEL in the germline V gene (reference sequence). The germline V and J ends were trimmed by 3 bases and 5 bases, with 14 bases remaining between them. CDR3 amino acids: CASSHRALRDEQYF. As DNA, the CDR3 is TGTGCCAGCAGCCACCGGGCTTTGAGGGACGAGCAGTACTTC.

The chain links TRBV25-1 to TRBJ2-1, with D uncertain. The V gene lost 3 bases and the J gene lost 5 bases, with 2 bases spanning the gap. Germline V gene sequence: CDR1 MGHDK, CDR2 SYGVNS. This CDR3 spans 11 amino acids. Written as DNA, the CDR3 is TGTGCCAGCAGTGAGAACAATGAGCAGTTCTTC. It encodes CASSENNEQFF.

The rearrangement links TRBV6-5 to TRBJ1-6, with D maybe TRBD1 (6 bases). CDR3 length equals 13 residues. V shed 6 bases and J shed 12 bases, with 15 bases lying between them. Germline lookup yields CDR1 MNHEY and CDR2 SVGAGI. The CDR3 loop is CASSTGTQLPLHF. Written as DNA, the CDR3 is TGTGCCAGCAGCACCGGGACACAATTACCCCTCCACTTT.

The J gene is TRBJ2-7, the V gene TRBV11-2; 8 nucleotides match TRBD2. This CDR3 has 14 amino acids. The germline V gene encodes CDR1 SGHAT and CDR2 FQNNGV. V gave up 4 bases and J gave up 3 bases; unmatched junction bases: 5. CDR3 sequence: CASSSPGTSYEQYF. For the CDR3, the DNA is TGTGCCAGCAGCTCCCCCGGGACTAGCTACGAGCAGTACTTC.

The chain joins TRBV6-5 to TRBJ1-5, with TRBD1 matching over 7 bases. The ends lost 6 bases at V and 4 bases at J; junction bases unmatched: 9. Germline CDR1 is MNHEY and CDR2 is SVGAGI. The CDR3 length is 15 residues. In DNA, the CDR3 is TGTGCCAGCAGACATCTCGACAGGGAAAATCAGCCCCAGCATTTT. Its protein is CASRHLDRENQPQHF.

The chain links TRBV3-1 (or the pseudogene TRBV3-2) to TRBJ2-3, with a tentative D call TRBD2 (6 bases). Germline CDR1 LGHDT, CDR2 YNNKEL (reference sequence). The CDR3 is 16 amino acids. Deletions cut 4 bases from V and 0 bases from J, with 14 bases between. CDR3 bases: TGTGCCAGCAGCCCCCCCCCTGGGACTAGCACAGATACGCAGTATTTT. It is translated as CASSPPPGTSTDTQYF.

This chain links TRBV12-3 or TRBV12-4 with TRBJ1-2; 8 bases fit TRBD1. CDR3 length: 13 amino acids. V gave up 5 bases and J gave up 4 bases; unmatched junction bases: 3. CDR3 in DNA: TGTGCCAGCAGTCGACAGGGGCTCTATGGCTACACCTTC. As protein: CASSRQGLYGYTF.

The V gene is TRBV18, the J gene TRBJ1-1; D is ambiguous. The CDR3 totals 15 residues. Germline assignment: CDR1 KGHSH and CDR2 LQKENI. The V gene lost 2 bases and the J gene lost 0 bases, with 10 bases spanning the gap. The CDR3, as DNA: TGTGCCAGCTCACCAAGTGAAGGCATGAACACTGAAGCTTTCTTT. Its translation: CASSPSEGMNTEAFF.

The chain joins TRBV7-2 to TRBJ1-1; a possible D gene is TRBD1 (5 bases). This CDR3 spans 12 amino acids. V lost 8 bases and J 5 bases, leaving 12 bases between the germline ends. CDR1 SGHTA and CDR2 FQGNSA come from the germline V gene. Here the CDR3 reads CASGRDMTEAFF. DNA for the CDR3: TGTGCCAGCGGCAGGGATATGACTGAAGCTTTCTTT.

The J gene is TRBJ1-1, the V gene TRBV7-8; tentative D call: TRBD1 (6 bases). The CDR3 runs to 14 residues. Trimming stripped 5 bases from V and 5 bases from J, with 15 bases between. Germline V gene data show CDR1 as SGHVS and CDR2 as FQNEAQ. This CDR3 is CASSRDTGGTEAFF. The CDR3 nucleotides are TGTGCCAGCAGCCGGGACACGGGAGGGACTGAAGCTTTCTTT.

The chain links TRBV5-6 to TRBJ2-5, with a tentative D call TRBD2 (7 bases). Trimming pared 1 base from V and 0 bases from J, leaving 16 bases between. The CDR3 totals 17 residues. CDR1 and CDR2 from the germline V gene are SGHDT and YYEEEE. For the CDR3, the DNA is TGTGCCAGCAGCTTGAATGGCGGGGGCCCGTACCAAGAGACCCAGTACTTC. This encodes CASSLNGGGPYQETQYF.

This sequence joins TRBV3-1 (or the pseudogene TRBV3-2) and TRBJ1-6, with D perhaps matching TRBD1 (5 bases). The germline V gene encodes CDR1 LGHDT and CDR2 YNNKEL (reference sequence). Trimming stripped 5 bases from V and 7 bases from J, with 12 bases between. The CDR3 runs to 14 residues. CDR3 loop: CASSGTELNSPLHF. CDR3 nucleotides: TGTGCCAGCAGCGGGACGGAGCTCAATTCACCCCTCCACTTT.

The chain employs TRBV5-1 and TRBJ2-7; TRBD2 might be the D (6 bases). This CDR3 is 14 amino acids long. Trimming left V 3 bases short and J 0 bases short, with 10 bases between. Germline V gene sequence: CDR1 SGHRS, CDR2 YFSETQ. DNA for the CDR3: TGCGCCAGCAGCTGGGACTGGGGCTCCTACGAGCAGTACTTC. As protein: CASSWDWGSYEQYF.

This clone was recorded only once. The CDR3 bases are TGTGCCAGCAGTAGGTCCCCACAGGGCTACACAGATACGCAGTATTTT. As protein: CASSRSPQGYTDTQYF. The genes are TRBV7-3 and TRBJ2-3; a possible D gene is TRBD1 (6 bases). Germline V gene data show CDR1 as SGHTA and CDR2 as FQGTGA. This CDR3 comprises 16 residues. V dropped 6 bases and J dropped 2 bases, with 18 bases sitting between them.

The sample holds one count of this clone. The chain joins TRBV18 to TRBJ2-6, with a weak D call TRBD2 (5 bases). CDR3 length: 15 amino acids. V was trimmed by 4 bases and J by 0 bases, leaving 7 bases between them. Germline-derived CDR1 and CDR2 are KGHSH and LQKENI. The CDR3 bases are TGTGCCAGCTCACGAGGGAGCTCTGGGGCCAACGTCCTGACTTTC. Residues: CASSRGSSGANVLTF.

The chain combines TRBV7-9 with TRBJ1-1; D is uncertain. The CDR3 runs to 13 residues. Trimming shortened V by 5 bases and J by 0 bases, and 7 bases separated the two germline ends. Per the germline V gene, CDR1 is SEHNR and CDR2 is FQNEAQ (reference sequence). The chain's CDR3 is CASSAPMNTEAFF. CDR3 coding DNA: TGTGCCAGCAGCGCCCCTATGAACACTGAAGCTTTCTTT. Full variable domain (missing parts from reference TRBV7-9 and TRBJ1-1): DTGVSQNPRHKITKRGQNVTFRCDPISEHNRLYWYRQTLGQGPEFLTYFQNEAQLEKSRLLSDRFSAERPKGSFSTLEIQRTEQGDSAMYLCASSAPMNTEAFFGQGTRLTVV.

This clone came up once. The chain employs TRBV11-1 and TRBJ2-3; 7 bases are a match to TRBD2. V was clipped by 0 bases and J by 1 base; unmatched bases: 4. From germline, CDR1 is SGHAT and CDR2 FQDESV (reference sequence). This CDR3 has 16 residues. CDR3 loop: CASSLAASGGTDTQYF. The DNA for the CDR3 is TGTGCCAGCAGCTTAGCGGCTAGCGGAGGCACAGATACGCAGTATTTT.